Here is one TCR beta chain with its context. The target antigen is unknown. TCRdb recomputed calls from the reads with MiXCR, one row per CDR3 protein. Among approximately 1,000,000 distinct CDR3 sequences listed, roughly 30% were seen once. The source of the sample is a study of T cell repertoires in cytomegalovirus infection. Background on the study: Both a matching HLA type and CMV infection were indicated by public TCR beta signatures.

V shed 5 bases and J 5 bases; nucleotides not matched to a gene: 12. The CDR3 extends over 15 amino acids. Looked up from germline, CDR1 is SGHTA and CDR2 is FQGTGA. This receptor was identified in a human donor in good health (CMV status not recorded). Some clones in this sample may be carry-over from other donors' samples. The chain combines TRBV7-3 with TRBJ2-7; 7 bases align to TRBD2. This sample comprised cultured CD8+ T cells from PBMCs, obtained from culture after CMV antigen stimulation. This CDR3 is CASSRAGLEVNEQYF. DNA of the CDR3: TGTGCCAGCAGCAGAGCAGGACTAGAAGTTAACGAGCAGTACTTC.